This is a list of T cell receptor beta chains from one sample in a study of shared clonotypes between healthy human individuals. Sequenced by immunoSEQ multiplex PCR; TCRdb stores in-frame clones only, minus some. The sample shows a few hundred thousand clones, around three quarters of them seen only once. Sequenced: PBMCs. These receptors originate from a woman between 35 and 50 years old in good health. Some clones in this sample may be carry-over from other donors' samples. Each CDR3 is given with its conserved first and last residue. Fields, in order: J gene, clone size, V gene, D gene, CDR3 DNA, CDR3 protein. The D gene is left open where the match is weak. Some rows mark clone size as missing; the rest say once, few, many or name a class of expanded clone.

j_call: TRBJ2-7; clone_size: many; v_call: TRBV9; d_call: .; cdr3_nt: TGTGCCAGCAGCCCCAGGGGGTCAGGGTTTTGGCTAGCGGACTACGAGCAGTACTTC; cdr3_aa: CASSPRGSGFWLADYEQYF
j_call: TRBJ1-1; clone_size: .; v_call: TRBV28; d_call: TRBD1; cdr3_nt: TGTGCCAGCAGAAGGACAGGGGTGATCGCAGCTTTCTTT; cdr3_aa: CASRRTGVIAAFF
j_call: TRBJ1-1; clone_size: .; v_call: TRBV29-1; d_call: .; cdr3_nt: TGCAGCGTTCAAAAAGGGGTCATGAACACTGAAGCTTTCTTT; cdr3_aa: CSVQKGVMNTEAFF
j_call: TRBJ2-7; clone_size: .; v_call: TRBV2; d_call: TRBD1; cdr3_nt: TGTGCCAGCAGTGGGGTCGACAGGGCGAGCTCCTACGAGCAGTACTTC; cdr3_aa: CASSGVDRASSYEQYF
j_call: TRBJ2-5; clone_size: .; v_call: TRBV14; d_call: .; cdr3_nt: TGTGCCAGCTCCATGTATGGGGGGGAGACCCAGTACTTC; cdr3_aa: CASSMYGGETQYF
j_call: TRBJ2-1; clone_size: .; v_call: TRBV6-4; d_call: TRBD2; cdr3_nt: TGTGCCAGCAGTGATGGGAGGGGCCCCTACAATGAGCAGTTCTTC; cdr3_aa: CASSDGRGPYNEQFF
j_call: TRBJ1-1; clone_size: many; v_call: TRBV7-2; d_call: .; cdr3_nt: TGTGCCAGCAGCTTATCCCATTTACAGGATTTGGCTTTCTTT; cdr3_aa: CASSLSHLQDLAFF
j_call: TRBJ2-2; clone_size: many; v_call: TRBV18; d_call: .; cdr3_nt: TGTGCCAGCTCACCGGATGGGACATCTCCCGGGGAGCTGTTTTTT; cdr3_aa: CASSPDGTSPGELFF
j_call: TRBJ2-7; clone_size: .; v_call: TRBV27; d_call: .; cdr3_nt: TGTGCCAGCAGTTTAGGCAGGGGGACTTACGAGCAGTACTTC; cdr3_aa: CASSLGRGTYEQYF
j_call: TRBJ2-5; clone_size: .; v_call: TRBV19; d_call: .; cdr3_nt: TGTGCCAGTAGTATATTAAGAGAGGGCAGGTACCAAGAGACCCAGTACTTC; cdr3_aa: CASSILREGRYQETQYF
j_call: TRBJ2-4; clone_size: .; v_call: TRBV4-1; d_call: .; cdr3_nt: TGCGCCAGCAGCCCTGACCTCAAAAACATTCAGTACTTC; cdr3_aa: CASSPDLKNIQYF
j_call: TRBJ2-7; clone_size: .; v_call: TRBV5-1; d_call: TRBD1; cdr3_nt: TGCGCCAGCAGTGGGGTGACAGGGGTCGAGCAGTACTTC; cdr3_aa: CASSGVTGVEQYF
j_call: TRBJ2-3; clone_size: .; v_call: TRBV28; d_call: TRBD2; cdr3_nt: TGTGCCAGCAGTTCCCTCCCGGGACTAGTGTTGTATTTT; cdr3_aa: CASSSLPGLVLYF
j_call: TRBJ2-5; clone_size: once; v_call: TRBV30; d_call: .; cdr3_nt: TGTGCCTGGAGTGTTATGAAGACCCAGTACTTC; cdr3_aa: CAWSVMKTQYF
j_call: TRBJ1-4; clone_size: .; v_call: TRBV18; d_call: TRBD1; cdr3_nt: TGTGCCAGCTCACCAAGGGGGCTTGGAAAACTGTTTTTT; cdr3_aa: CASSPRGLGKLFF
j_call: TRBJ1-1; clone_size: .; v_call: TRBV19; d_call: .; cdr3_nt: TGTGCCAGTAGTACCGTTAACACTGAAGCTTTCTTT; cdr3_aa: CASSTVNTEAFF
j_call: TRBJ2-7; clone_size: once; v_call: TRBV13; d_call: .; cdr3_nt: TGTGCCAGCAGCCTCGAAAGGACAGTAGGGTACGAGCAGTACTTC; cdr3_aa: CASSLERTVGYEQYF
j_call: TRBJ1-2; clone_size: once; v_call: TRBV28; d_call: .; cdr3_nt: TGTGCCAGCAGTGCCCGGCACTATGGCTACACCTTC; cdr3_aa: CASSARHYGYTF
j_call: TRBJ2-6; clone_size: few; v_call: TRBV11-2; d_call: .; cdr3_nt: TGTGCCAGCAGCTGGGCCGACTCTGGGGCCAACGTCCTGACTTTC; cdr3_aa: CASSWADSGANVLTF
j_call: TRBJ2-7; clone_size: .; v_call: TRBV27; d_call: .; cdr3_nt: TGTGCCAGCAGTCGCCAGCGGTACTCCTACGAGCAGTACTTC; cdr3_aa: CASSRQRYSYEQYF
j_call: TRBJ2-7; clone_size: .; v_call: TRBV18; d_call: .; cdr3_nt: TGTGCCAGCTCCGCGGGGAGTTCCTACGAGCAGTACTTC; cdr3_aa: CASSAGSSYEQYF
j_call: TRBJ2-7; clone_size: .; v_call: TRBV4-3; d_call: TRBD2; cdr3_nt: TGCGCCAGCAGCCAAGATAGCGGGAGGGCGAACGAGCAGTACTTC; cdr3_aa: CASSQDSGRANEQYF
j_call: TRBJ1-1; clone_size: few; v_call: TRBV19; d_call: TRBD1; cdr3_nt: TGTGCCAGTGTTAACAGGGGGCAGGCTGAAGCTTTCTTT; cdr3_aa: CASVNRGQAEAFF
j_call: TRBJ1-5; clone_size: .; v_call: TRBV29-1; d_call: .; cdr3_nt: TGCAGCGTTGAAAAAGGGGGTAACCGCAATCAGCCCCAGCATTTT; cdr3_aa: CSVEKGGNRNQPQHF
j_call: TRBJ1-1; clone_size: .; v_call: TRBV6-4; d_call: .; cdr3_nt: TGTGCCAGCAGTGACAACCAGAACACTGAAGCTTTCTTT; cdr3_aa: CASSDNQNTEAFF
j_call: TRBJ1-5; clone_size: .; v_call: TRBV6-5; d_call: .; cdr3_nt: TGTGCCAGCAGTTCAGGGAATCAGCCCCAGCATTTT; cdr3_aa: CASSSGNQPQHF
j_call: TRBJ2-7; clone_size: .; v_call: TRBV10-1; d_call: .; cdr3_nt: TGCGCCAGCAGCCCCGGGGTCAACGAGCAGTACTTC; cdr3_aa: CASSPGVNEQYF
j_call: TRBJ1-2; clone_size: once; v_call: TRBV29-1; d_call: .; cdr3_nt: TGCAGCGGTATAACGTACTATGGCTACACCTTC; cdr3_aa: CSGITYYGYTF
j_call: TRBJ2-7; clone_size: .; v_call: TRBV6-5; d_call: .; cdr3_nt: TGTGCCAGCAGTTACTCCGGGGAGGAGCAGTACTTC; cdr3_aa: CASSYSGEEQYF
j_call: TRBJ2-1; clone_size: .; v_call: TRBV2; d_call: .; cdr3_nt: TGTGCCAGCAGTGGGGCTAATCCCTACAATGAGCAGTTCTTC; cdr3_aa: CASSGANPYNEQFF
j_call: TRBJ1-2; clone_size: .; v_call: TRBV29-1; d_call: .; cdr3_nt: TGCAGCGCCGGCCGAGGGGGGGCGGAGGGCTACACCTTC; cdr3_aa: CSAGRGGAEGYTF
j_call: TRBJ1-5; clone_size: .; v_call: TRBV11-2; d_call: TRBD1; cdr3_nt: TGTGCCAGCAGCCTCGCAGGGGGACCCAATCAGCCCCAGCATTTT; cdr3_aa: CASSLAGGPNQPQHF
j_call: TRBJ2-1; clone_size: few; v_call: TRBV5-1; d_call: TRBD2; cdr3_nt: TGCGCCAGCAGCTTATTCGGGGGACTAGGGGTTAATGAGCAGTTCTTC; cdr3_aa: CASSLFGGLGVNEQFF
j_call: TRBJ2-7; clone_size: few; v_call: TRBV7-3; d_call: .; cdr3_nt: TGTGCCAGCAGCTTATTTGGGGGGCGAACCTACGAGCAGTACTTC; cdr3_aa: CASSLFGGRTYEQYF
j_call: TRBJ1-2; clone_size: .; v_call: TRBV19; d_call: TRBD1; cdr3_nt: TGTGCCAGTACCTCGGGACAGTCCGGCTACACCTTC; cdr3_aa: CASTSGQSGYTF
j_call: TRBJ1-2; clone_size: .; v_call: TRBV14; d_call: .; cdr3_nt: TGTGCCAGCAGCCCCCCCACAGCAGGATCGAGCGGCTACACCTTC; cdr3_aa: CASSPPTAGSSGYTF
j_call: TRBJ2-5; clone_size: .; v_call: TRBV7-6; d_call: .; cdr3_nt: TGTGCTTCAGGGGGGGTGTCAGAGACCCAGTACTTC; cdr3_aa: CASGGVSETQYF
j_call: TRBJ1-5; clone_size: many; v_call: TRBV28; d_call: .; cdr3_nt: TGTGCCAGCAGTTTAATCTCCACAGGTAGCAATCAGCCCCAGCATTTT; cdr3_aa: CASSLISTGSNQPQHF
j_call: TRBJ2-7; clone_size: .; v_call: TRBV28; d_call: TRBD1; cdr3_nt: TGTGCCAGCAGTCCCAATTCGGACAGGGCCCCCTACGAGCAGTACTTC; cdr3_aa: CASSPNSDRAPYEQYF
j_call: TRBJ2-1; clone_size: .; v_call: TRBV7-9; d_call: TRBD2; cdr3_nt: TGTGCCAGCAGCTTAGGACTAGCGGGAGCTTCCAATGAGCAGTTCTTC; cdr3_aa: CASSLGLAGASNEQFF
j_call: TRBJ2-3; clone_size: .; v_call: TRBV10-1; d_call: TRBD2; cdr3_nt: TGCGCCAGCATCACCTTTCCTCTAGCCCCTAGCGGGAGACCGACAGATACGCAGTATTTT; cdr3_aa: CASITFPLAPSGRPTDTQYF
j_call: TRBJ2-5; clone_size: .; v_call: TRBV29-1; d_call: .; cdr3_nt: TGCAGCGTCGGAAGAGGCTTCGACACTGGGCGGGAGACCCAGTACTTC; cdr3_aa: CSVGRGFDTGRETQYF
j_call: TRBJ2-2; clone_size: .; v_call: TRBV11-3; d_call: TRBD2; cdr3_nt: TGTGCCAGCAGCTCTGGACTAGCCCACACCGGGGAGCTGTTTTTT; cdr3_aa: CASSSGLAHTGELFF
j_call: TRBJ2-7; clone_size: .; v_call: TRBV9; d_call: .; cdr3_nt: TGTGCCAGCAGCGTTTCCGGGACGACCTACGAGCAGTACTTC; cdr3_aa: CASSVSGTTYEQYF
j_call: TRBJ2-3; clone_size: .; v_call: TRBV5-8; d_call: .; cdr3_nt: TGTGCCAGCGGCACAGATACGCAGTATTTT; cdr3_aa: CASGTDTQYF
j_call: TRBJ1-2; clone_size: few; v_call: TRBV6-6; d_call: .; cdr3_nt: TGTGCCAGCAGTTACAGCCCTAACTATGGCTACACCTTC; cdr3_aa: CASSYSPNYGYTF
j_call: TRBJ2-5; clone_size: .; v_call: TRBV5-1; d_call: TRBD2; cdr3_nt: TGCGCCAGCGGTTCTAGGAGCGGGAGACAAGAGACCCAGTACTTC; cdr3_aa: CASGSRSGRQETQYF
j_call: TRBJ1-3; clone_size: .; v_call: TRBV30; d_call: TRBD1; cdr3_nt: TGTGCCTGGAGACGGGACAGTCTCTCTGGAAACACCATATATTTT; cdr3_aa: CAWRRDSLSGNTIYF
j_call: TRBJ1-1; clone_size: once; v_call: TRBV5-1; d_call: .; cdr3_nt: TGCGCCAGCAGCTTGTCTTCAACGAACACTGAAGCTTTCTTT; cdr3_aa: CASSLSSTNTEAFF
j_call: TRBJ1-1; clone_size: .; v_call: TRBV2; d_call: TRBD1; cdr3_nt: TGTGCCAGCAGTATTAACAGGGGGTCTGAAGCTTTCTTT; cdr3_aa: CASSINRGSEAFF
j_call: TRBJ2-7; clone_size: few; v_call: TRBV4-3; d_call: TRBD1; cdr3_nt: TGCGCCAGCAGCCAAGACAGGAACAGGGGCGACGAGCAGTACTTC; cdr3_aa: CASSQDRNRGDEQYF
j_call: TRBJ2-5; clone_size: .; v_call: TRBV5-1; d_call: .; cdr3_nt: TGCGCCAGCAGCTTCGGCTCTAGGGAAGAGACCCAGTACTTC; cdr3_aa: CASSFGSREETQYF
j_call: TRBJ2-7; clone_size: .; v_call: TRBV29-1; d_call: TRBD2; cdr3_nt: TGCAGCGTAGGACTAGCGGGAGGAGCTACGGAGCAGTACTTC; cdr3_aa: CSVGLAGGATEQYF
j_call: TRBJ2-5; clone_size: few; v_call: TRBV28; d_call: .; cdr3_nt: TGTGCCAGCAGGGCTCCAGGGAGGGAGACCCAGTACTTC; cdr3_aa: CASRAPGRETQYF
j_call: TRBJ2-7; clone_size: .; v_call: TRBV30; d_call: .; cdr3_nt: TGTGCCTGGGGGTCCGACGACATCCTTTATTCCTACGAGCAGTACTTC; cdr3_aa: CAWGSDDILYSYEQYF
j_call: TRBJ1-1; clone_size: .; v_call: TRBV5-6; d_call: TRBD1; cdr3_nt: TGTGCCAGCAGCTTGGAAGGCCCGGGACAGGGGACGATAGGACGGGCTTTCTTT; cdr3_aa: CASSLEGPGQGTIGRAFF
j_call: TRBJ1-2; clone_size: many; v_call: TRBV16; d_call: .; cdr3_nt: TGTGCCAGCAGCCAATCGGCAGGGAGAAACTATGGCTACACCTTC; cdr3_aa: CASSQSAGRNYGYTF
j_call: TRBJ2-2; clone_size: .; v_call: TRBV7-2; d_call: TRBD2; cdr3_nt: TGTGCCAGCAGCTTAATCGCTAGCGGGAACACCGGGGAGCTGTTTTTT; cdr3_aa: CASSLIASGNTGELFF
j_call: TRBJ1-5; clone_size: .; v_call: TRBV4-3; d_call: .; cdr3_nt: TGCGCCAGCAGCCATCCCTACAGGGTGGCGTGTGGGCCCCAGCATTTT; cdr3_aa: CASSHPYRVACGPQHF